This is a list of T cell receptor beta chains from one sample in a study of beta chain features in type 1 diabetes. Assay used: immunoSEQ multiplex PCR; TCRdb lists only in-frame clones, some missing. The sample lists approximately 470,000 clones, 30% occurring once. Sequences were obtained from naive CD4+ T cells from blood. These receptors came from a young man in good health. The CDR3 runs from the conserved cysteine through the conserved F or W. A D gene is named only where the DNA matches it firmly. Size is omitted from some rows. Given values are once, few, many or a class for expanded clones.

j_call v_call d_call clone_size cdr3_aa cdr3_nt
TRBJ2-1 TRBV18 NA NA CASSPPNLQGDEQFF TGTGCCAGCTCACCACCGAACCTCCAAGGGGATGAGCAGTTCTTC
TRBJ2-6 TRBV28 NA NA CASRQSWAGANVLTF TGTGCCAGCAGGCAATCGTGGGCTGGGGCCAACGTCCTGACTTTC
TRBJ1-3 TRBV5-6 TRBD1 NA CAIRVTGSSGNTIYF TGTGCCATCAGAGTGACAGGGAGCTCTGGAAACACCATATATTTT
TRBJ2-1 TRBV30 TRBD2 NA CAWAPARERASIAYNEQFF TGTGCCTGGGCTCCGGCGCGGGAGAGGGCCTCCATAGCTTACAATGAGCAGTTCTTC
TRBJ2-1 TRBV10-3 NA NA CAIGGLNNEQFF TGTGCCATCGGGGGACTCAACAATGAGCAGTTCTTC
TRBJ2-3 TRBV7-6 NA NA CASSSDPFTDTQYF TGTGCCAGCAGCTCCGACCCTTTCACAGATACGCAGTATTTT
TRBJ1-2 TRBV2 NA NA CASSEENITYGYTF TGTGCCAGCAGTGAAGAAAACATAACTTATGGCTACACCTTC
TRBJ2-1 TRBV29-1 NA few CTTVTDSLNEQFF TGCACCACCGTCACGGACTCCCTCAATGAGCAGTTCTTC
TRBJ2-7 TRBV28 TRBD2 NA CASSLGGLAGYEQYF TGTGCCAGCAGTTTGGGCGGACTAGCGGGCTACGAGCAGTACTTC
TRBJ2-1 TRBV6-5 TRBD1 few CASSYYGTGSYNEQFF TGTGCCAGCAGTTACTATGGGACAGGGTCCTACAATGAGCAGTTCTTC
TRBJ2-7 TRBV7-8 TRBD1 NA CASSQGQGTRDF TGTGCCAGCAGCCAGGGACAGGGGACCAGAGACTTC
TRBJ2-3 TRBV6-1 TRBD2 few CASSERRLAGGGDTQYF TGTGCCAGCAGTGAAAGGAGGCTAGCGGGAGGGGGAGATACGCAGTATTTT
TRBJ2-7 TRBV9 TRBD1 few CASSPMGQDYEQYF TGTGCCAGCAGCCCAATGGGACAGGACTACGAGCAGTACTTC
TRBJ2-3 TRBV4-3 NA few CASSQDPITDTQYF TGCGCCAGCAGCCAAGATCCAATTACGGATACGCAGTATTTT
TRBJ2-3 TRBV10-3 TRBD1 few CAARGTGDGTQYF TGTGCCGCCAGAGGGACAGGGGACGGTACGCAGTATTTT
TRBJ2-5 TRBV11-2 TRBD1 NA CASSETGSETQYF TGTGCCAGCAGCGAGACAGGGTCAGAGACCCAGTACTTC
TRBJ2-5 TRBV7-9 NA NA CASSPPATGAKTQYF TGTGCCAGCAGCCCCCCGGCTACCGGGGCTAAGACCCAGTACTTC
TRBJ2-3 TRBV9 TRBD2 NA CASSVVSGRYADTQYF TGTGCCAGCAGCGTAGTTAGCGGGAGGTACGCAGATACGCAGTATTTT
TRBJ2-1 TRBV10-3 NA NA CAISESKQGTRSYNEQFF TGTGCCATCAGTGAGTCGAAACAGGGTACAAGGTCCTACAATGAGCAGTTCTTC
TRBJ1-2 TRBV29-1 NA few CSVDRTLTLGYTF TGCAGCGTTGACCGGACCTTGACGCTTGGCTACACCTTC
TRBJ2-7 TRBV30 TRBD1 few CAWSQSGTGVREQYF TGTGCCTGGAGCCAATCCGGGACAGGGGTCAGGGAGCAGTACTTC
TRBJ1-5 TRBV7-9 TRBD1 NA CASSLAQGDQPQHF TGTGCCAGCAGCTTAGCACAGGGGGATCAGCCCCAGCATTTT
TRBJ1-5 TRBV30 NA NA CAWSAKSSNQPQHF TGTGCCTGGAGTGCAAAATCCAGCAATCAGCCCCAGCATTTT
TRBJ2-7 TRBV29-1 NA few CSALLSYEQYF TGCAGCGCCTTGTTGTCCTACGAGCAGTACTTC
TRBJ1-5 TRBV30 NA few CAWSVQQGNQPQHF TGTGCCTGGAGTGTACAACAGGGCAATCAGCCCCAGCATTTT
TRBJ2-1 TRBV18 NA NA CASSPIVQSGSYNEQFF TGTGCCAGCTCACCAATCGTCCAATCGGGCTCCTACAATGAGCAGTTCTTC
TRBJ2-1 TRBV30 TRBD2 few CAWGRLAASYNEQFF TGTGCCTGGGGACGACTAGCGGCATCCTACAATGAGCAGTTCTTC
TRBJ2-5 TRBV5-1 TRBD1 NA CASSSGTGGPGLETQYF TGCGCCAGCAGCTCCGGGACAGGGGGACCAGGTCTCGAGACCCAGTACTTC
TRBJ2-7 TRBV15 NA NA CATSRDWAYEQYF TGTGCCACCAGTCGGGACTGGGCCTACGAGCAGTACTTC
TRBJ2-7 TRBV6-5 NA NA CASSWAVRGEQYF TGTGCCAGCAGTTGGGCAGTCCGCGGCGAGCAGTACTTC
TRBJ2-7 TRBV28 NA few CASSLLFSGMNF TGTGCCAGCAGTTTATTATTTTCGGGCATGAACTTC
TRBJ2-1 TRBV30 TRBD2 NA CACNRLADNEQFF TGTGCCTGTAATAGACTAGCGGACAATGAGCAGTTCTTC
TRBJ1-5 TRBV30 NA NA CAWNSRSNQPQHF TGTGCCTGGAACTCTCGTAGCAATCAGCCCCAGCATTTT
TRBJ1-1 TRBV7-2 NA few CAIRGSSNTEAFF TGTGCCATCCGGGGCAGTTCGAACACTGAAGCTTTCTTT
TRBJ2-3 TRBV2 NA few CASSEARTQYF TGTGCCAGCAGTGAAGCGCGCACGCAGTATTTT
TRBJ2-7 TRBV30 NA NA CAWTRALYQGRYEQYF TGTGCCTGGACTCGTGCCCTCTACCAGGGAAGATACGAGCAGTACTTC
TRBJ1-4 TRBV30 NA few CAWSVGTGRNEKLFF TGTGCCTGGAGTGTAGGTACAGGGAGGAATGAAAAACTGTTTTTT
TRBJ2-7 TRBV7-8 TRBD2 NA CASSPLLAGSYEQYF TGTGCCAGCAGCCCCCTTCTAGCGGGGTCCTACGAGCAGTACTTC
TRBJ2-1 TRBV5-1 TRBD1 NA CASGPGTGAYNEQFF TGCGCCAGCGGACCGGGGACAGGGGCCTACAATGAGCAGTTCTTC
TRBJ2-5 TRBV30 NA few CAWSSQESRETQYF TGTGCCTGGAGTTCACAGGAAAGTAGAGAGACCCAGTACTTC
TRBJ1-1 TRBV15 NA NA CATSIDRMNTEAFF TGTGCCACCAGCATCGACAGGATGAACACTGAAGCTTTCTTT
TRBJ2-1 TRBV30 TRBD2 few CAWSPLAGGPGEQFF TGTGCCTGGAGTCCACTAGCGGGAGGGCCCGGTGAGCAGTTCTTC
TRBJ2-1 TRBV4-3 NA NA CASSHGPVAGAGNEQFF TGCGCCAGCAGCCATGGCCCCGTCGCGGGGGCAGGAAATGAGCAGTTCTTC
TRBJ1-2 TRBV7-2 NA NA CASSLASGGYGYTF TGTGCCAGCAGCTTAGCGTCCGGGGGATATGGCTACACCTTC
TRBJ1-4 TRBV9 NA few CASSAGDAGGGEKLFF TGTGCCAGCAGCGCCGGGGATGCCGGGGGCGGTGAAAAACTGTTTTTT
TRBJ2-5 TRBV11-1 TRBD1 NA CASSRDRGKETQYF TGTGCCAGCAGCCGGGACAGGGGAAAAGAGACCCAGTACTTC
TRBJ2-1 TRBV7-2 NA few CASSLDFAKQFF TGTGCCAGCAGCTTAGACTTTGCAAAGCAGTTCTTC
TRBJ2-7 TRBV7-9 TRBD1 NA CASRTGPLGEQYF TGTGCCAGCCGGACAGGTCCCCTCGGTGAGCAGTACTTC
TRBJ1-2 TRBV30 NA NA CAWSVRLRGSAGYTF TGTGCCTGGAGTGTACGTCTCAGGGGATCGGCTGGCTACACCTTC
TRBJ2-1 TRBV30 NA few CAWSRVVGNEQFF TGTGCCTGGAGTCGCGTGGTCGGCAATGAGCAGTTCTTC
TRBJ1-1 TRBV7-6 NA NA CASSFGGLNTEAFF TGTGCCAGCAGCTTTGGGGGGCTGAACACTGAAGCTTTCTTT
TRBJ2-7 TRBV7-9 TRBD1 few CASSLSTGGGEQYF TGTGCCAGCAGCCTTAGTACAGGGGGCGGCGAGCAGTACTTC
TRBJ2-7 TRBV7-2 NA NA CASSLAGTYFYEQYF TGTGCCAGCAGCTTAGCCGGGACCTACTTCTACGAGCAGTACTTC
TRBJ2-3 TRBV5-8 TRBD1 NA CASSRDRGTDTQYF TGTGCCAGCAGCCGGGACAGGGGCACAGATACGCAGTATTTT
TRBJ2-2 TRBV7-9 NA few CASSLSTGELFF TGTGCCAGCAGCTTATCCACAGGGGAGCTGTTTTTT